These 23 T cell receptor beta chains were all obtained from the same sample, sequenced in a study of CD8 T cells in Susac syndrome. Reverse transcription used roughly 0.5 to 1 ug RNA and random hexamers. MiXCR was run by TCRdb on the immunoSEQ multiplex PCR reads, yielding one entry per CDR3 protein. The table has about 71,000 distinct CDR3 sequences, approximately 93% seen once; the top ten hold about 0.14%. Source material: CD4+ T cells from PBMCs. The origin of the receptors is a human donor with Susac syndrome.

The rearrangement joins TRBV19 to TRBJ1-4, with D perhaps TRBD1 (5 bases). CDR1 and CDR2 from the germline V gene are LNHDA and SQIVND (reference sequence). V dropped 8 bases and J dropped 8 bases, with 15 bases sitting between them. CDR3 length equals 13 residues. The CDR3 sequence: CASSGQGKEKLFF. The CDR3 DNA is TGTGCCAGTTCGGGGCAGGGAAAGGAAAAACTGTTTTTT.

The CDR3 coding sequence is TGTGCCTGGAGCCCCGGGCCCCCGGCACAGCAGTTCTTC. Protein product: CAWSPGPPAQQFF. The chain carries TRBV30 and TRBJ2-1; unclear D gene. CDR3 size: 13 residues. V lost 3 bases and J 11 bases, leaving 17 bases between the germline ends. CDR1 is GTSNPN, CDR2 SVGIG, per germline (reference sequence).

The CDR3 coding sequence is TGTGCCAGCAGTTTACAGGGTGAAGCTTTCTTT. It codes for CASSLQGEAFF. This chain connects TRBV28 to TRBJ1-1; weak D call: TRBD1 (5 bases). This CDR3 has 11 residues. Germline CDR1 and CDR2: MDHEN and SYDVKM. V shed 2 bases and J shed 7 bases, with 5 bases lying between them. Full variable domain (remainder filled in from reference TRBV28 and TRBJ1-1): DVKVTQSSRYLVKRTGEKVFLECVQDMDHENMFWYRQDPGLGLRLIYFSYDVKMKEKGDIPEGYSVSREKKERFSLILESASTNQTSMYLCASSLQGEAFFGQGTRLTVV.

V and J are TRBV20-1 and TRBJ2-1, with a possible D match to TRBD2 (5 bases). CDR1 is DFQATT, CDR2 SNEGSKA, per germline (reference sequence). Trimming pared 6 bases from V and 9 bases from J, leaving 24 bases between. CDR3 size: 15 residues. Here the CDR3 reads CSAQTVLASRSEQFF. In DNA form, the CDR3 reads TGCAGTGCGCAGACCGTCCTAGCCTCGCGGAGTGAGCAGTTCTTC.

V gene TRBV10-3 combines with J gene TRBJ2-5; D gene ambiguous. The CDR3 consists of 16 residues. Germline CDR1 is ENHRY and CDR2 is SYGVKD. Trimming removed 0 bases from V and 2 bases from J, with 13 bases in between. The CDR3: CAISESVSAGQETQYF. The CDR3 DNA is TGTGCCATCAGTGAGTCTGTCTCAGCAGGACAAGAGACCCAGTACTTC.

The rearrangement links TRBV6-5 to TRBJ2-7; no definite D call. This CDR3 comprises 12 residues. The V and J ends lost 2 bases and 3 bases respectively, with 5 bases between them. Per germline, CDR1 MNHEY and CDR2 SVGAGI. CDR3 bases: TGTGCCAGCAGTTACAAGGGCTACGAGCAGTACTTC. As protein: CASSYKGYEQYF.

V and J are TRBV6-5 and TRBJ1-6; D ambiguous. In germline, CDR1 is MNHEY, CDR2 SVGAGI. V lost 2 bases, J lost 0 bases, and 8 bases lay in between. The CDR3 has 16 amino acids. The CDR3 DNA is TGTGCCAGCAGTTACGGCGAGAGCTCCTATAATTCACCCCTCCACTTT. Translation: CASSYGESSYNSPLHF.

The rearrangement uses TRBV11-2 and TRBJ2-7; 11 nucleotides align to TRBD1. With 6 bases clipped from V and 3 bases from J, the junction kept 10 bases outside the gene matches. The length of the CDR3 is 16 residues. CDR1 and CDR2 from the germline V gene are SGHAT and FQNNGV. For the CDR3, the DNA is TGTGCCAGCAGGACCTCCAGGACAGGGGGCATCTACGAGCAGTACTTC. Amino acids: CASRTSRTGGIYEQYF.

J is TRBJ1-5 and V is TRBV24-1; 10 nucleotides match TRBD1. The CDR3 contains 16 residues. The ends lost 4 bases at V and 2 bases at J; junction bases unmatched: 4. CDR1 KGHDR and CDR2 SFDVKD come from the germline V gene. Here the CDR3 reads CATSDRTGGGNQPQHF. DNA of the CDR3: TGTGCCACCAGTGACCGGACAGGGGGAGGCAATCAGCCCCAGCATTTT.

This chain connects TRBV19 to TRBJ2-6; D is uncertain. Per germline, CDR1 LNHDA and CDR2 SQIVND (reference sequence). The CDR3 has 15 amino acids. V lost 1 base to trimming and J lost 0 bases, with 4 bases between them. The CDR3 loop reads CASSIVASGANVLTF. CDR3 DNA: TGTGCCAGTAGTATAGTTGCCTCTGGGGCCAACGTCCTGACTTTC.

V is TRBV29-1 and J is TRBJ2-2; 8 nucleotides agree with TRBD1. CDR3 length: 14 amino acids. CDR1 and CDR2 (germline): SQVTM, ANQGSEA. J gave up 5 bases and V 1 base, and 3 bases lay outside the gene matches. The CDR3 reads CSVEARGRTGELFF. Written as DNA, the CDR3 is TGCAGCGTTGAAGCCAGGGGGCGAACCGGGGAGCTGTTTTTT.

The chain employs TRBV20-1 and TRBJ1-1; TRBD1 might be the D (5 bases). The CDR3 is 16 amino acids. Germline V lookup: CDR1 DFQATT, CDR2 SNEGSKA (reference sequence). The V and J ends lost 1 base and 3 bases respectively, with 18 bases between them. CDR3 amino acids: CSARGNGWGWDTEAFF. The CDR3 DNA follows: TGCAGTGCTAGAGGTAATGGGTGGGGCTGGGACACTGAAGCTTTCTTT.

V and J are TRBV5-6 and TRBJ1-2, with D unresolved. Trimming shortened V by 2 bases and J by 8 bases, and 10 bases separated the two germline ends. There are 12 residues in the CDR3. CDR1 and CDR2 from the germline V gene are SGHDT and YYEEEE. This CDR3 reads CASSFSGPGYTF. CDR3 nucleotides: TGTGCCAGCAGCTTCTCAGGACCCGGCTACACCTTC. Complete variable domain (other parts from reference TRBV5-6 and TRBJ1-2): DAGVTQSPTHLIKTRGQQVTLRCSPKSGHDTVSWYQQALGQGPQFIFQYYEEEERQRGNFPDRFSGHQFPNYSSELNVNALLLGDSALYLCASSFSGPGYTFGSGTRLTVV.

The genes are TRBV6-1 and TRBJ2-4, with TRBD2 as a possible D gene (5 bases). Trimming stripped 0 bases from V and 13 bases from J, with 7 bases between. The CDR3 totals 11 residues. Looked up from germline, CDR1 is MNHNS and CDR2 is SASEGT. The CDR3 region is CASSEARVQYF. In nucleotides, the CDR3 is TGTGCCAGCAGTGAAGCGAGGGTCCAGTACTTC.

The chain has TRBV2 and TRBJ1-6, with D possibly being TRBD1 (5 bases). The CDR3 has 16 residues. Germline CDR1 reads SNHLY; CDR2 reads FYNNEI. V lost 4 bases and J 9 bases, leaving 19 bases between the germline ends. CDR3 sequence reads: CASSANQGVKGSPLHF. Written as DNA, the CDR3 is TGTGCCAGCAGTGCTAATCAAGGGGTGAAAGGTTCACCCCTCCACTTT.

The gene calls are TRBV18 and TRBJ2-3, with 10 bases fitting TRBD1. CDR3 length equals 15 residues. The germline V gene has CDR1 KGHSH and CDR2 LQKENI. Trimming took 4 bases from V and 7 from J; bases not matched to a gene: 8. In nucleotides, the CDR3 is TGTGCCAGCTCACTTCCGGGACAGGGGAGTTATACGCAGTATTTT. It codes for CASSLPGQGSYTQYF.

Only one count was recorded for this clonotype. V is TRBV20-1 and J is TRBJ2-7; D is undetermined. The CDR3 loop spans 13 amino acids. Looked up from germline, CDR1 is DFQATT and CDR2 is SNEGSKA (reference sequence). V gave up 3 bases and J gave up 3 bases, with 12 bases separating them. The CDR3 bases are TGCAGTGCTAGCGCTGCCGGCTACTACGAGCAGTACTTC. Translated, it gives CSASAAGYYEQYF.

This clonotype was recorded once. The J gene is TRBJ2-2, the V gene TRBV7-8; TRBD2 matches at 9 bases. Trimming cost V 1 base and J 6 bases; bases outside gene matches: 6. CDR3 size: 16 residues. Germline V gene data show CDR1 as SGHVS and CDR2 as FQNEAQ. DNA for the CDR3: TGTGCCAGCAGCTTAGTCAGCGGGGGGCTCCCCGGGGAGCTGTTTTTT. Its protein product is CASSLVSGGLPGELFF.

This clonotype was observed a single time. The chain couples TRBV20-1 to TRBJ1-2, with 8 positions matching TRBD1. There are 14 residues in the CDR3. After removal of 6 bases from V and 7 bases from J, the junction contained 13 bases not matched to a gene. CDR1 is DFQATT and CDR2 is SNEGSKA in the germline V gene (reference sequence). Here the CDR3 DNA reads TGCAGTGCAACGGGAGGACAGGGTTCATTTGGCTACACCTTC. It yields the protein CSATGGQGSFGYTF.

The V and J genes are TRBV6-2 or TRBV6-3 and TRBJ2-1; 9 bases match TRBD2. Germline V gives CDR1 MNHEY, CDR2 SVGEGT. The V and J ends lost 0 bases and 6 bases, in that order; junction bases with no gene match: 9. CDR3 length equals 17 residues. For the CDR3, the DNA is TGTGCCAGCAGTTACTCGACGCCGGGACTAGCCCTCAATGAGCAGTTCTTC. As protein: CASSYSTPGLALNEQFF.

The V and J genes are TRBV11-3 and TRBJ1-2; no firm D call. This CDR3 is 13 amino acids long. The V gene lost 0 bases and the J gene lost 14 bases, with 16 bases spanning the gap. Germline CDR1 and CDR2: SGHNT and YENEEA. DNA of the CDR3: TGTGCCAGCAGCTTAGATCGCCAGGCGCCAAATACCTTC. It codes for CASSLDRQAPNTF.

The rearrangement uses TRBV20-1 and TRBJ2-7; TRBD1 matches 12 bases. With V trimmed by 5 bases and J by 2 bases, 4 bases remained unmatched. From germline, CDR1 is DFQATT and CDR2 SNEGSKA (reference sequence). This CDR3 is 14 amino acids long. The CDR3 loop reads CSAYRDRGPYEQYF. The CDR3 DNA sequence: TGCAGTGCTTACCGGGACAGGGGGCCCTACGAGCAGTACTTC.

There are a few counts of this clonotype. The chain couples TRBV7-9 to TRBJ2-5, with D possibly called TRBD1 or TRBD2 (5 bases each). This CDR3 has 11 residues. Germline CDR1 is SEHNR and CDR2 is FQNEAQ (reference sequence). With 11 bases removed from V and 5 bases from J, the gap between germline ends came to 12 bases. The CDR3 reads CAGGFKETQYF. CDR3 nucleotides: TGTGCCGGGGGTTTCAAGGAGACCCAGTACTTC.